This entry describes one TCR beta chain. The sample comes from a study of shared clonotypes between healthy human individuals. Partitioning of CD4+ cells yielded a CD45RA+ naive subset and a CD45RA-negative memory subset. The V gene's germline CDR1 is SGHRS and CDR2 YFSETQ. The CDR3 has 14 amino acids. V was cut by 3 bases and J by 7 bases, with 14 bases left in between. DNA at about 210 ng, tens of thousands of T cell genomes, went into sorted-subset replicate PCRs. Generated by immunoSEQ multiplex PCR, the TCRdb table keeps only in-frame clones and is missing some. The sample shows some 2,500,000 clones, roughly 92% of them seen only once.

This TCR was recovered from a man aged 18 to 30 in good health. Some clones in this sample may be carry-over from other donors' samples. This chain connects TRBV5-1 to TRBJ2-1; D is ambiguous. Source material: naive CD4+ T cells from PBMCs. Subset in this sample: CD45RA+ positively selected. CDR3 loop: CASSSALLGNEQFF. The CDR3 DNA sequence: TGCGCCAGCAGCTCGGCCCTTTTGGGGAATGAGCAGTTCTTC.